This T cell receptor beta chain was identified during a study of CD8 T cells in ankylosing spondylitis. Findings of the study overall: Reportedly, matched ankylosing spondylitis synovial fluid was significantly enriched for disease-linked clones. A TCR beta motif of roughly eight highly homologous variants appeared characteristic of ankylosing spondylitis blood. With a CD8+ phenotype, disease-linked clones were relatively rare in peripheral blood.

This clonotype was counted between two and nine times. Its antigen is still unknown. One entry per CDR3 protein results from TCRdb running MiXCR on the 5' RACE reads. The sample has about 440,000 distinct CDR3 sequences; more than 15% are singletons. The specimen was blood, either unsorted or a sorted T cell fraction (not recorded which). This TCR derives from a male donor with ankylosing spondylitis.

This chain's CDR3 is CASTRDRVSTEAFF. DNA of the CDR3: TGTGCCAGCACCCGGGACAGGGTGAGCACTGAAGCTTTCTTT. This chain uses TRBV9 with TRBJ1-1; 9 nucleotides line up with TRBD1. V trimming: 6 bases; J trimming: 4 bases; junction bases outside the gene matches: 7. From germline, CDR1 is SGDLS and CDR2 YYNGEE. This CDR3 spans 14 amino acids.